What follows describes a single T cell receptor beta chain. Its binding antigen is unknown. Nothing much larger sits one base from this clone, and base qualities are not available. The data were obtained in a study of beta chain features in type 1 diabetes (dated by TCRdb to between 2017 and 2018). Regarding the complete study: Patients and healthy donors did not differ in mean age, gender distribution, total cell number or subset yield. A total of approximately 110,000,000 sorted cells were examined across all samples, and a strong correlation was observed between cell number per subset and RNA yield. The study compared the TCRB repertoires of sorted circulating CD4+ T cell subsets in recently diagnosed type 1 diabetes patients with those in matched healthy donors. Regulatory and stem cell-like memory subsets were obtained from only 8 patients and roughly 8 healthy donors, while naive and central memory subsets were obtained from all 30 or so donors. General findings and caveats noted by the study authors: Naive, central memory and regulatory TCRB repertoires appeared to be more alike among patients than among healthy donors. PCR may preferentially amplify shorter templates, but because patient and control samples were amplified and corrected together, any resulting skew would affect both groups equally. Because cDNA was sequenced instead of genomic DNA, activated cells with high expression could be over-represented, although the groups did not differ in activation or CD3 levels. Type 1 diabetes patients showed a moderate but significant shortening of TCRB CDR3 length in all four CD4+ subsets. Because small numbers of individuals were included in the HLA sub-analyses, any influence of HLA type on TCRB rearrangement was left unresolved. Fewer insertions and more nucleotide deletions at VDJ recombination sites were observed in patients with type 1 diabetes, implying thymic rearrangement abnormalities.

From each donor, a single peripheral blood sample of 90 to 150 mL on average was drawn into heparinised tubes. Using a panel that included CD45RO, CCR7, CD25, CD127, CD95 and CD27, naive, central memory, regulatory and stem cell-like memory CD4+ T cells were sorted on a BD FACSAria II. A purity above 95% was achieved for all sorted populations. PBMCs were isolated immediately by Lymphoprep density gradient centrifugation and stained directly without culture. To minimize batch effects, samples were stained and sorted in pairs, one healthy donor with one patient per experiment. The entire isolated RNA was reverse transcribed using the High Capacity cDNA Reverse Transcription Kit, and thus expressed TCRB transcripts were sequenced. Stem cell-like memory T cell samples underwent survey-depth immunoSEQ sequencing, averaging roughly 1 million total reads per sample. After sorted cells were lysed in RLT buffer, RNA was extracted with DNase-treated RNeasy Micro or Mini kits, with the choice depending on cell number. Each cell subset was processed separately to prevent cross-contamination, with patient and healthy donor samples processed together. The immunoSEQ multiplex PCR was used to amplify TCRB sequences from cDNA, generating 87-bp fragments that spanned the CDR3 region. The amplicons were sequenced using the Illumina HiSeq platform. The original pipeline was this. PCR bias was corrected computationally using synthetic template baselines, and reads within Hamming distance 2 were collapsed, with unmergeable singletons discarded. By aligning reads against IMGT, V, D and J genes, CDR3 length, and insertions or deletions at six rearrangement sites were assigned. Within each subset, clonotype counts were normalized to the number of sorted cells before true diversity and Gini coefficients were calculated with the tcR R package. Repertoire sharing was quantified using the overlap coefficient calculated on TCRB nucleotide sequences. The immuneACCESS repertoire file appears here via TCRdb, limited to in-frame rearrangements. These files lack a portion of the clones; in checked studies, under half of the deficit traces to unresolved V genes, and the cause of the others is not known. The D gene and trimming were derived from the DNA, and the V and J assignments and clone size from that table. This sample holds more than 12,000 clones; 65% were observed only once. Jointly, the top ten make up around 0.6% of the sample.

The CDR3, from cysteine to phenylalanine, totals 12 residues. The DNA shown is the 36-base CDR3, in frame from base 1. As encoded in the germline V gene (reference sequence), CDR1 is GTSNPN while CDR2 is SVGIG. V is cut back by 0 bases and J by 6 bases, with 1 base in the junction unmatched. The chain is encoded by TRBV30 joined to TRBJ1-2; TRBD1 fits 7 bases in the junction. This TCR came from a woman between 18 and 29 years old with type 1 diabetes. Sequenced input: stem cell memory CD4+ T cells from blood. The cell subset or site label, as the study defines it: stem cell-like memory CD4+ T cells. In nucleotide form, the sequence is TGTGCCTGGAGTGTCCAGGGGGATGGCTACACCTTC. Its product reads: CAWSVQGDGYTF.